The clone carrying this T cell receptor (beta chain) has only a few counts. Clones were sequenced by immunoSEQ multiplex PCR, and TCRdb holds only the in-frame ones, with some missing. The sample holds 77,000 or so clones, roughly 90% seen once. Germline CDR1 reads WNHNN; CDR2 reads SYGVQD (reference sequence). CDR3 length equals 13 residues. Trimming took off 6 bases at V and 6 bases at J, with 11 bases between the two ends. The source of the sample is a study of graft-versus-host responses after intestinal transplantation. The overall study: Recipients across the board were started on anti-thymocyte globulin induction, then kept on tacrolimus and steroids for roughly 3 years.

The sequencing used PBMCs, collected 98 days after intestinal transplantation. The chain is built from TRBV10-1 and TRBJ2-2, with D possibly matching TRBD1 (5 bases). This TCR was recovered from a human patient who received an intestinal transplant, so some T cells may come from the graft donor. The CDR3 protein is CASSFTGAGELFF. In nucleotides, the CDR3 is TGCGCCAGCAGCTTTACAGGCGCCGGGGAGCTGTTTTTT.